The clone carrying this TCR beta chain has just a few counts. Its specificity is not known. This table comes from immunoSEQ multiplex PCR, and its TCRdb copy is limited to in-frame clones, with some not included. The sample yields 130,000 or so clones, 85% to 90% seen once. This sample is part of a study of T cell responses to AZD1222 COVID-19 vaccine. Points from the study as a whole: Seropositive at baseline were only six AZD1222 recipients. The span of vaccine-associated CD4 TCRs extended across spike, with dominance at 160-218 and 743-854.

Germline CDR1 is MNHEY and CDR2 is SMNVEV (reference sequence). V was pared by 1 base and J by 7 bases, with 10 bases between. The CDR3 length is 14 residues. Samples with a second dose at about 4 or about 12 weeks were pooled together. The TCR comes from an adult who received the AZD1222 COVID-19 vaccine. The chain carries TRBV27 and TRBJ1-4; no clear D. The sequencing used peripheral blood, collected 28 days after the second AZD1222 dose. CDR3 loop: CASSLLGKGEKLFF. CDR3 sequence (DNA): TGTGCCAGCAGTTTATTGGGTAAAGGTGAAAAACTGTTTTTT.